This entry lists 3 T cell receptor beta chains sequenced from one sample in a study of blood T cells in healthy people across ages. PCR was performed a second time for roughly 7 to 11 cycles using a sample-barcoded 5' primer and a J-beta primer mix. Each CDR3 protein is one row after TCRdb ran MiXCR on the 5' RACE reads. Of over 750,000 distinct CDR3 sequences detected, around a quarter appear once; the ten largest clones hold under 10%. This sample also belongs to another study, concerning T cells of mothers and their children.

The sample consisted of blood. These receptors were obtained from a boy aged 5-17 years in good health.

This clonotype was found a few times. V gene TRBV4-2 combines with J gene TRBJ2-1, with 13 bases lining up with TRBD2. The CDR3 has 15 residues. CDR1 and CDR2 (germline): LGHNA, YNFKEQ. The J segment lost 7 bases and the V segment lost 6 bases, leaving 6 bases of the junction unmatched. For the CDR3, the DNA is TGTGCCAGCAGAGGACTAGCGGGAGCCCTGAATGAGCAGTTCTTC. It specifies CASRGLAGALNEQFF.

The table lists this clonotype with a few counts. This CDR3 is CSVVRGPSVLYNEQFF. DNA for the CDR3: TGCAGCGTTGTTCGGGGACCGAGCGTTCTATACAATGAGCAGTTCTTC. V gene TRBV29-1 combines with J gene TRBJ2-5, with D perhaps assigned TRBD1 or TRBD2 (5 bases each). The last part of the DNA fits TRBJ2-1 better; the J call may be wrong. Germline CDR1 and CDR2: SQVTM and ANQGSEA. The CDR3 is 16 amino acids.

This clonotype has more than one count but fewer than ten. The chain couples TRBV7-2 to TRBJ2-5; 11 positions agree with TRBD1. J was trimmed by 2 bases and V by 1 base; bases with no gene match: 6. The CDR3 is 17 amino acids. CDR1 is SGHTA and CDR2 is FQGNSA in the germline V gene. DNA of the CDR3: TGTGCCAGCAGCTTAGGACCGGGACAGGGGGGACAAGAGACCCAGTACTTC. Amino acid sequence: CASSLGPGQGGQETQYF.